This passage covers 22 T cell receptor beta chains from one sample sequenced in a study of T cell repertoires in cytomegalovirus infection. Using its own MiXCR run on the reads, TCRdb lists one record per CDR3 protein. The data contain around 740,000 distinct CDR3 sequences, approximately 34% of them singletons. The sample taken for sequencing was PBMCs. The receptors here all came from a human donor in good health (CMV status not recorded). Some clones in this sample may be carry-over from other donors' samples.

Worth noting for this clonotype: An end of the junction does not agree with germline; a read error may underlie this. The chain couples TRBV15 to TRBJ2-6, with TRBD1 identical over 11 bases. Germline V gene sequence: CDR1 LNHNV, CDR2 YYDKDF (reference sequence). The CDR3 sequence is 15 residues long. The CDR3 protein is CSTSDKGTGGFGLTF. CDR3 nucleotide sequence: TGTTCCACCAGCGATAAGGGGACAGGGGGTTTCGGCCTGACTTTC.

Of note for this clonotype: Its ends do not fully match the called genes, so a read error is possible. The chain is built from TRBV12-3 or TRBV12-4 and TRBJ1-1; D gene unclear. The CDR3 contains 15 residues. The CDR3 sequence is CASTLAGPRFGEAFF. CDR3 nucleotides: TGTGCCAGCACTTTAGCGGGTCCCCGGTTTGGTGAAGCTTTCTTT.

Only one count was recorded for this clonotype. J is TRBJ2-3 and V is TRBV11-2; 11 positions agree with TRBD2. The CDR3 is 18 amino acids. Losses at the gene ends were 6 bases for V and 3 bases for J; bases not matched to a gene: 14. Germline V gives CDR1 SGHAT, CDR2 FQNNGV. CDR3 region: CASRSASGRPESTDTQYF. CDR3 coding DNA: TGTGCCAGCAGATCCGCTAGCGGGAGGCCGGAATCAACAGATACGCAGTATTTT.

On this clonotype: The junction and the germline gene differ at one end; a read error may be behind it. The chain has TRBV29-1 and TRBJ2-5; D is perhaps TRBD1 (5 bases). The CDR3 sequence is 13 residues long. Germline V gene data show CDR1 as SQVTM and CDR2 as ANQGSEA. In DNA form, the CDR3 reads TGCAGCGCTGAAGCAGGGTTCCAAGAGACCCAGTACTTC. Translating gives CSAEAGFQETQYF.

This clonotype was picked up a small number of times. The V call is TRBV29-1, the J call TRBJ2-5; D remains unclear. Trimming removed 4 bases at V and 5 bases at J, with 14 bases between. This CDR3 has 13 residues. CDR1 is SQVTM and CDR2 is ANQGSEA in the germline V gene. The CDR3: CSVVTLPRETQYF. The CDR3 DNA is TGCAGCGTTGTAACCCTTCCCCGGGAGACCCAGTACTTC. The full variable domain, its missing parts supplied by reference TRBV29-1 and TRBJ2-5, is SAVISQKPSRDICQRGTSLTIQCQVDSQVTMMFWYRQQPGQSLTLIATANQGSEATYESGFVIDKFPISRPNLTFSTLTVSNMSPEDSSIYLCSVVTLPRETQYFGPGTRLLVL.

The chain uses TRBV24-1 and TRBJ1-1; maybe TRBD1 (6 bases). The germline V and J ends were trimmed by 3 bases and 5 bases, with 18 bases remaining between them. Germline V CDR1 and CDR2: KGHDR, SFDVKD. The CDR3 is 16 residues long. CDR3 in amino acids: CATSDPSAGVETEAFF. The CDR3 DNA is TGTGCCACCAGTGATCCCAGCGCAGGGGTTGAGACTGAAGCTTTCTTT.

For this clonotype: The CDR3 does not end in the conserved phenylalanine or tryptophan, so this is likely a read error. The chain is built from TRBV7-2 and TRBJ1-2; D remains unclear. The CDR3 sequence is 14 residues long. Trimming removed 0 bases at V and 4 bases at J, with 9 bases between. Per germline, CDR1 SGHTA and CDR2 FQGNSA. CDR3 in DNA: TGTGCCAGCAGCTTAGCCCAGGCGATCTATGGCTACACCTCC. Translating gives CASSLAQAIYGYTS.

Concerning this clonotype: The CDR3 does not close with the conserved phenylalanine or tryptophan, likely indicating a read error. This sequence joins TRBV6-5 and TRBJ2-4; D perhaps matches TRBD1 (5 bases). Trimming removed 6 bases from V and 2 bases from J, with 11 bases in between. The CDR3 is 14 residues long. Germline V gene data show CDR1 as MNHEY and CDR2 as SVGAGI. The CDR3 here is CASSNRRTKNIQYS. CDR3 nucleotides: TGTGCCAGCAGCAACAGGCGAACCAAAAACATTCAGTACTCC.

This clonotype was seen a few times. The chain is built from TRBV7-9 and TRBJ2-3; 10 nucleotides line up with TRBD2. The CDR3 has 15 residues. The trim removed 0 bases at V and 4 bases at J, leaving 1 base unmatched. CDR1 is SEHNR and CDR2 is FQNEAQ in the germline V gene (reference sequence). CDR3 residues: CASSLASGRPDTQYF. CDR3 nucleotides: TGTGCCAGCAGCTTAGCTAGCGGGAGGCCAGATACGCAGTATTTT.

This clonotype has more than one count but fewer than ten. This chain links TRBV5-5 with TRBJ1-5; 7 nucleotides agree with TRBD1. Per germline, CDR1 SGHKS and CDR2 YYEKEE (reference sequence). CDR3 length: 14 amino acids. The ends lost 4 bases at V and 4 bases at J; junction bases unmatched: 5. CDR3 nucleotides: TGTGCCAGCAGCACCTCAGGGGGGAATCAGCCCCAGCATTTT. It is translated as CASSTSGGNQPQHF.

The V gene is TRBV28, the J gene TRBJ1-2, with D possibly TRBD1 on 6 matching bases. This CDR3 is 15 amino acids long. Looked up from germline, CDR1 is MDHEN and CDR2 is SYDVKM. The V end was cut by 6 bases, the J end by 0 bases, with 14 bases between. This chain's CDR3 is CASRIQGRANYGYTF. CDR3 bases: TGTGCCAGCAGGATACAGGGTCGAGCTAACTATGGCTACACCTTC.

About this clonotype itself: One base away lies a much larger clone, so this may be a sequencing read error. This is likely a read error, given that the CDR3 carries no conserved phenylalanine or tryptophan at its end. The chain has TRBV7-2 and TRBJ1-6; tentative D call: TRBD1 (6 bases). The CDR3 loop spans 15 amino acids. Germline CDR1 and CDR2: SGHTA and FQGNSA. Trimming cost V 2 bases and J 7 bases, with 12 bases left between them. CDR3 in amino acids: CASSLSQGLNSPLHL. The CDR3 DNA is TGTGCCAGCAGCTTAAGTCAGGGGCTAAATTCACCCCTCCACCTT.

The CDR3 region is CASRQSSGGASGELFF. The CDR3 nucleotides are TGTGCCAGCAGGCAATCTAGCGGGGGGGCCTCCGGGGAGCTGTTTTTT. The rearrangement uses TRBV12-3 or TRBV12-4 and TRBJ2-2, with 12 bases aligning to TRBD2. The trim removed 6 bases at V and 6 bases at J, leaving 8 bases unmatched. The CDR3 sequence is 16 residues long.

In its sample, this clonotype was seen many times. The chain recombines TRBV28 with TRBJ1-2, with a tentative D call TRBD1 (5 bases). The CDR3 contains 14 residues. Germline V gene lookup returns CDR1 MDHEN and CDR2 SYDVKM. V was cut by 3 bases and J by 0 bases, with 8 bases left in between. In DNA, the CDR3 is TGTGCCAGCAGTTTCTTAGGGGCTAACTATGGCTACACCTTC. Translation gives CASSFLGANYGYTF.

The CDR3, as DNA: TGTGCCAGCAGCTTAGAGGGACCCACTAGCGGGGTCCCCCTCTACGAGCAGTACTTC. Translation gives CASSLEGPTSGVPLYEQYF. The chain combines TRBV7-9 with TRBJ2-7, with 10 bases identical to TRBD2. This CDR3 contains 19 residues. In germline, CDR1 is SEHNR, CDR2 FQNEAQ (reference sequence). Trimming at V came to 1 base and at J to 3 bases, leaving 15 bases not matched to a gene.

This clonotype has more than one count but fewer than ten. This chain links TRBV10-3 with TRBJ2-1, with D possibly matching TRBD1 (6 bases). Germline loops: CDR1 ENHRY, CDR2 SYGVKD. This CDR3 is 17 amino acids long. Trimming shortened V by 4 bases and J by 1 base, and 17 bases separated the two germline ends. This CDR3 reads CAISGSPSGQSYNEQFF. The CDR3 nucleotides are TGTGCCATCAGTGGGTCTCCGTCCGGACAGTCCTACAATGAGCAGTTCTTC.

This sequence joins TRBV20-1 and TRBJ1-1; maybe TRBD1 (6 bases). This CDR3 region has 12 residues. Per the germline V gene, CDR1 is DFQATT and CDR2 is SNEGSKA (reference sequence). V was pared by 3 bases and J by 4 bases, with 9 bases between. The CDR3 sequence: CSARGGATEAFF. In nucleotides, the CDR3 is TGCAGTGCTAGGGGGGGGGCCACTGAAGCTTTCTTT.

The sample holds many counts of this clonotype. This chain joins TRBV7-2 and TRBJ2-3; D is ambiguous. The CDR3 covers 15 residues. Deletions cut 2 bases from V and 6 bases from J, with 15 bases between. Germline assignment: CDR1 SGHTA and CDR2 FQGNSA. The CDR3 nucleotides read TGTGCCAGCAGCTTATCAAGGGTCATAGCTGATACGCAGTATTTT. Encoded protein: CASSLSRVIADTQYF.

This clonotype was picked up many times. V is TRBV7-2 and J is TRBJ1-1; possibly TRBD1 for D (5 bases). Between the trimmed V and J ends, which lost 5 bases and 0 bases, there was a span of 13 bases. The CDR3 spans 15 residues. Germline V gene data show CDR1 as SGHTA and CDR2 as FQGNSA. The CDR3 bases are TGTGCCAGCAGCCCCCCCGGGACGGTGAACACTGAAGCTTTCTTT. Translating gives CASSPPGTVNTEAFF.

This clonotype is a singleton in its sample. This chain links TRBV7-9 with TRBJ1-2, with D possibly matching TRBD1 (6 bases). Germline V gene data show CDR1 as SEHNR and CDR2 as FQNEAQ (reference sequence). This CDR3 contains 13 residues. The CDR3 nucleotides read TGTACAAGAAGCTTGGACAGTAACTATGGCTACACCTTC. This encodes CTRSLDSNYGYTF.

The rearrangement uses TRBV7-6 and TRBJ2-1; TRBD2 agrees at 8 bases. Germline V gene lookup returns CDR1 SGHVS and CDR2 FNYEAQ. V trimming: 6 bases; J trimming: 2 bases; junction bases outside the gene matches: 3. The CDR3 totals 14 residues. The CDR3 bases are TGTGCCAGCAGACGGACTAGCACCTACAATGAGCAGTTCTTC. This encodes CASRRTSTYNEQFF.

CDR3 coding DNA: TGTGCCAGTAGTCCGGACAGGGATGGATCTGGGGCCAACGTCCTGACTTTC. Encoded protein: CASSPDRDGSGANVLTF. J is TRBJ2-6 and V is TRBV19, with 8 bases identical to TRBD1. The ends lost 5 bases at V and 1 base at J; junction bases unmatched: 7. The CDR3 is made up of 17 amino acids. Germline CDR1 LNHDA, CDR2 SQIVND (reference sequence).